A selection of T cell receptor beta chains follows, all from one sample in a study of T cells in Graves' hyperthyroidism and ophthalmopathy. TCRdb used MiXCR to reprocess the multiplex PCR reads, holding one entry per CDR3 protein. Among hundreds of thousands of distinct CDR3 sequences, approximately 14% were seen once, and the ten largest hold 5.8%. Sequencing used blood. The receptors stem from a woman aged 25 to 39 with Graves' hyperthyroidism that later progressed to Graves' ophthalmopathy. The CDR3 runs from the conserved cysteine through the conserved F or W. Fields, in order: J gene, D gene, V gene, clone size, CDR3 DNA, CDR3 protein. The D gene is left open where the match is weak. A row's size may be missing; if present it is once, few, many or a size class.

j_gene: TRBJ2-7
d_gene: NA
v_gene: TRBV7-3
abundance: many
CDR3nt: TGTGCCAGCAGCTTAAGCCGGATTCCCGACGATACCTACGAGCAGTACTTC
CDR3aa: CASSLSRIPDDTYEQYF

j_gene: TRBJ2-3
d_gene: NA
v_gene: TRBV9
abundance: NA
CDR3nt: TGTGCCAGCAGCTCGACCCGGGCGCAGTATTTT
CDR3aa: CASSSTRAQYF

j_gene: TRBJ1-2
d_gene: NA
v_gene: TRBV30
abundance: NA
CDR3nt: TGTGCCTGGAGCCGGGACGGAGCAAGCTACACCTTC
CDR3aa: CAWSRDGASYTF

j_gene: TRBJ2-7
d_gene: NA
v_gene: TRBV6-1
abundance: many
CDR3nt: TGTGCCAGCAGCACACAGGGTCCTTTCGGCTACGAGCAGTACTTC
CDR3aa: CASSTQGPFGYEQYF

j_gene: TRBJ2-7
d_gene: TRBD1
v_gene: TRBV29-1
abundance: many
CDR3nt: TGCAGCGTTGATACTGGACAGGGAGTAAACGAGCAGTACTTC
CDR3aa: CSVDTGQGVNEQYF

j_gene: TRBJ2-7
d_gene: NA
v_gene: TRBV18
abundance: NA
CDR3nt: TGTGCCAGCTCACCGGGCCTCAGGGGGGCAAACGAGCAGTACTTC
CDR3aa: CASSPGLRGANEQYF

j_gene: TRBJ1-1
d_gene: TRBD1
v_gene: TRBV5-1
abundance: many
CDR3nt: TGCGCCAGCAGCTGGGACAGGGCCAACACTGAAGCTTTCTTT
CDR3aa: CASSWDRANTEAFF

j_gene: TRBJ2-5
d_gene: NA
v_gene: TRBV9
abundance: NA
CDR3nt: TGTGCCAGCAGCGTAGGCTACCAGGGGAAGGGAGAGACCCAGTACTTC
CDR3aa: CASSVGYQGKGETQYF

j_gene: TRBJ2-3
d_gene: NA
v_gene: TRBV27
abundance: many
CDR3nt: TGTGCCAGCAGTGTGGATCACACAGATACGCAGTATTTT
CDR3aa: CASSVDHTDTQYF

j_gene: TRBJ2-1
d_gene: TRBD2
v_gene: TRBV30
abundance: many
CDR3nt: TGTGCCTGGAGTGTTGGGGGACTAGCGGGAGTAAGAGATGAGCAGTTCTTC
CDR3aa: CAWSVGGLAGVRDEQFF

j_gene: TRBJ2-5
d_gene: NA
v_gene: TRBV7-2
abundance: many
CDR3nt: TGTGCCAGCGTCCAAGGTTTGGAGGAGACCCAGTACTTC
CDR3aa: CASVQGLEETQYF

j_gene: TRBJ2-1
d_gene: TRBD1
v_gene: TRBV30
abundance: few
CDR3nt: TGTGCCTGGAGCGGACAGGGGGCCAGAGAGCAGTTCTTC
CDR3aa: CAWSGQGAREQFF

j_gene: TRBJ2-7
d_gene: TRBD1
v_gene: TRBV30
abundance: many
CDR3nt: TGTGCCTGGAGTCATCTGACAGGGAAGGGCGAGCAGTACTTC
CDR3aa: CAWSHLTGKGEQYF

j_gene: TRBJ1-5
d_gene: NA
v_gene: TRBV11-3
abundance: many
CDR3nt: TGTGCCAGCAGCTTGGGCGAGAATCAGCCCCAGCATTTT
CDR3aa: CASSLGENQPQHF

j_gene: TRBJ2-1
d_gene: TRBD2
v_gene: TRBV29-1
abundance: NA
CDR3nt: TGCAGCGCCTGGACTAGCGGGAGGTCCCCCCATGAGCAGTTCTTC
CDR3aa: CSAWTSGRSPHEQFF

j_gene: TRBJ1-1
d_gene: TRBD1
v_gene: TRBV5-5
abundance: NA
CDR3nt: TGTGCCAGCAAGGGACCGGGCCTCACAGGGGGGGGTGTTGAAGCTTTCTTT
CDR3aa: CASKGPGLTGGGVEAFF

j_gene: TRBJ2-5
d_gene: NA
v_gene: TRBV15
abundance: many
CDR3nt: TGTGCCACCAGCAGAGATTCCCTCTGGGGCCAAGAGACCCAGTACTTC
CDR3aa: CATSRDSLWGQETQYF

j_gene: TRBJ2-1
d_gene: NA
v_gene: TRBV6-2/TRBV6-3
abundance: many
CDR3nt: TGTGCCAGCAGTTACTCGATGGTAGCGGCCTACAATGAGCAGTTCTTC
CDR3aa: CASSYSMVAAYNEQFF

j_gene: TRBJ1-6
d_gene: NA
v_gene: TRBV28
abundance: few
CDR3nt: TGTGCCAGCAATAACTTTGTTATGGCCCTCCACTTT
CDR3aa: CASNNFVMALHF

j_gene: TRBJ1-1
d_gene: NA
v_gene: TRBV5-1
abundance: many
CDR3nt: TGCGCCAGCAGCATCGACCGCCAGGAAGCTTTCTTT
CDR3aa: CASSIDRQEAFF

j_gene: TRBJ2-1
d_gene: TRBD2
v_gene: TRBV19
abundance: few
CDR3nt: TGTGCCAGTAAACTAGCGGGAGGGGTCTACAATGAGCAGTTCTTC
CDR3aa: CASKLAGGVYNEQFF

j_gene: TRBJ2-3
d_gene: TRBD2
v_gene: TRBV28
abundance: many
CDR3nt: TGTGCCAGCACCTACTTTTGGCCCCTGACTAGCGGGAGCACAGATACGCAGTATTTT
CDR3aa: CASTYFWPLTSGSTDTQYF

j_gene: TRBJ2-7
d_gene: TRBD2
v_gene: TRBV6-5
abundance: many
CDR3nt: TGTGCCAGCAGTTACTGGAGGGAGGGGAACGAGCAGTACTTC
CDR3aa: CASSYWREGNEQYF

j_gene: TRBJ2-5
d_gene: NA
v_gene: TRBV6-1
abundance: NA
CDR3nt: TGTGCCAGCAGTGACGCTTTGGGGGGCCAAGAGACCCAGTACTTC
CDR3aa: CASSDALGGQETQYF

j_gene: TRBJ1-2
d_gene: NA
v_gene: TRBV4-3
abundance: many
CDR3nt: TGCGCCAGCAGCCAAGGGGTGTCAGGGCTGGACTATGGCTACACCTTC
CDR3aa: CASSQGVSGLDYGYTF

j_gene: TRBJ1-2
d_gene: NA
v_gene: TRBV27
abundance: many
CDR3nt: TGTGCCAGCAGTTATAACGACAGGCCTAACTATGGCTACACCTTC
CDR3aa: CASSYNDRPNYGYTF

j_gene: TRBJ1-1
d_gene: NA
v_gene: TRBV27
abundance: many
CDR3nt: TGTGCCAGCAGTTATGTCCCAACATCTACAGGGAACACTGAAGCTTTCTTT
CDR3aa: CASSYVPTSTGNTEAFF

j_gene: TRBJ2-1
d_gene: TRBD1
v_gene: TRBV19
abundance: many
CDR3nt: TGTGCCAGTAGTATCCGACAGGGTGGCAATGAGCAGTTCTTC
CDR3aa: CASSIRQGGNEQFF

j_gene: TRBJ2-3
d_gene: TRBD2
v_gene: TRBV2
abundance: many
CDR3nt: TGTGCCAGGGATAGCGGGACTTACACAGATACGCAGTATTTT
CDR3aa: CARDSGTYTDTQYF

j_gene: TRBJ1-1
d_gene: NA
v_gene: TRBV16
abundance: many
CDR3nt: TGTGCCAGCAATTACGACAGAACGAACACTGAAGCTTTCTTT
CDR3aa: CASNYDRTNTEAFF

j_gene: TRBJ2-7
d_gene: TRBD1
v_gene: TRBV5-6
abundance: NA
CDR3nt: TGTGCCAGCAGCACGACAGGGCGCGAGCAGTACTTC
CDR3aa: CASSTTGREQYF

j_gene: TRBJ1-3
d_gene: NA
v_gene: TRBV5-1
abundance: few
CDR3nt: TGCGCCAGCAGCAAAGGACAGCCTGGAAACACCATATATTTT
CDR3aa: CASSKGQPGNTIYF

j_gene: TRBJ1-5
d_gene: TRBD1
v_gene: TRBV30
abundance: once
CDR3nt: TGTGCCTGGGACGCTGGACAGGGCGGGCAGCCCCAGCATTTT
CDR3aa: CAWDAGQGGQPQHF

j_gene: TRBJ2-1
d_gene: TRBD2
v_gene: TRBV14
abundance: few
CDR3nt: TGTGCCAGCAGCCAAGTCGGGGGGGATACTAGGGGGGAGCAGTTCTTC
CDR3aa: CASSQVGGDTRGEQFF

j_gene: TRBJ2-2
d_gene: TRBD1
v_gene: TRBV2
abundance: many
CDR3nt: TGTGCCAGCAGCCTCACCGGACAGGGTGCATCCGGGGAGCTGTTTTTT
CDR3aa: CASSLTGQGASGELFF

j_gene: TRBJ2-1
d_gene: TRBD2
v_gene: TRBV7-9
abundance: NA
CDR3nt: TGTGCCAGCAGCTGGACTAGCGGGAGTGGGAATGAGCAGTTCTTC
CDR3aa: CASSWTSGSGNEQFF

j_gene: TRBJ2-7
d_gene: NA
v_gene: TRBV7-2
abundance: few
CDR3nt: TGTGCCAGCAGCCCCGACTACTACGAGCAGTACTTC
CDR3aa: CASSPDYYEQYF

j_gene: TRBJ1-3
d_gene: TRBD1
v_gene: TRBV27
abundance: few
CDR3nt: TGTGCCAGCAGGCAGGGGGCGGGTGGAAACACCATATATTTT
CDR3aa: CASRQGAGGNTIYF

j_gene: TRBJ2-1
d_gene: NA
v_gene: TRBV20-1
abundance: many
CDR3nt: TGCAGTCCGATAGACTCAAACCAACCCTACAATGAGCAGTTCTTC
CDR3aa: CSPIDSNQPYNEQFF

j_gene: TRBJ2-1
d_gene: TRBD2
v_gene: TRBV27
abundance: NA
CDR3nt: TGTGCCAGCAGTGGGGCTAGCGGGAGCTCCTACAATGAGCAGTTCTTC
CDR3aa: CASSGASGSSYNEQFF

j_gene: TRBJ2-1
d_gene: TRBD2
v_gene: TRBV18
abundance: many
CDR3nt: TGTGCCAGCTCACCAGGGATAGCGGGGTACTCCTACAATGAGCAGTTCTTC
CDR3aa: CASSPGIAGYSYNEQFF

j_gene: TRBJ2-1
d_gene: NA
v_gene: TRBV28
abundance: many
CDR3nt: TGTGCCAGCAGTTTTGGGACCGCGAGAAGGGATGAGCAGTTCTTC
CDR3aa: CASSFGTARRDEQFF

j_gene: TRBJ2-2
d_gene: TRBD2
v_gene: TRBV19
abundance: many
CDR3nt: TGTGCCAGTAGTTCTAGCGGGAGAAAGACCGGGGAGCTGTTTTTT
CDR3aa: CASSSSGRKTGELFF

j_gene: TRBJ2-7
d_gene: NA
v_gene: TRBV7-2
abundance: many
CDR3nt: TGTGCCAGCAGCTTAGGGACCATGGCATACGAGCAGTACTTC
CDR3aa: CASSLGTMAYEQYF

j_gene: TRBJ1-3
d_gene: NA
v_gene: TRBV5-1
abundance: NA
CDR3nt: TGCGCCAGCAGCTTGGCCGGTTTACAGGGCCACTCTGGAAACACCATATATTTT
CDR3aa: CASSLAGLQGHSGNTIYF

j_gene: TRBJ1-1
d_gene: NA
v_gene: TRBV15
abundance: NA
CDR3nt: TGTGCCACCAGCAGGTTTGGGGGCGCGAGCACTGAAGCTTTCTTT
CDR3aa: CATSRFGGASTEAFF

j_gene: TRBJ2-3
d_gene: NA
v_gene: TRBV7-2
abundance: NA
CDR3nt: TGTGCCAGCAGCTTAGTCGGGAGCGCAGATACGCAGTATTTT
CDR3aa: CASSLVGSADTQYF

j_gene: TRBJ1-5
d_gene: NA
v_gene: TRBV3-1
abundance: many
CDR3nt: TGTGCCAGCAGCCTAGGACGGGGAGCGCAGCCCCAGCATTTT
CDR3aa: CASSLGRGAQPQHF

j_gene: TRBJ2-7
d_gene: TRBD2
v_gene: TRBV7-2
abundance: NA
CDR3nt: TGTGCCAGCAGCCGGGGAGGGCTTTCCTACGAGCAGTACTTC
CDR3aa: CASSRGGLSYEQYF

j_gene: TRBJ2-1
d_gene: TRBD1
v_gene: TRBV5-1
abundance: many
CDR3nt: TGCGCCAGCAGCTGGGACAGGGGAGGCTACAATGAGCAGTTCTTC
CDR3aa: CASSWDRGGYNEQFF

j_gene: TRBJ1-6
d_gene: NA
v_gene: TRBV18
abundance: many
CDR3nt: TGTGCCAGCTCACCTCGACCGATAGGACCTAATTCACCCCTCCACTTT
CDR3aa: CASSPRPIGPNSPLHF